This entry is about one TCR beta chain. Antigen unknown. These data come from a study of cytomegalovirus exposure and HLA in healthy donors. In the study overall: As an earlier analysis found, about 179 million T cells yielded about 100 million unique TCR beta sequences. Notes on the study in general: Researchers left out some V segments, among them TRBV6-2 and TRBV6-3, as indistinguishable. Reports described diagnosis of cytomegalovirus status by the classifier as highly specific and sensitive. A later analysis appeared to link common viral pathogens to several of the most significant clusters.

Both 60 Vbeta primers and 13 Jbeta primers went into the PCR. Clones were sequenced by immunoSEQ multiplex PCR, and TCRdb holds only the in-frame ones, with some missing. The sample has approximately 120,000 clones, about 80% seen once. The CDR3 runs 14 residues. Germline CDR1 and CDR2: SGHRS and YFSETQ. Trimming cost V 0 bases and J 1 base, with 4 bases left between them. Input material: PBMCs. This receptor was taken from a woman aged 45-60 years in good health and CMV-seropositive. The rearrangement joins TRBV5-1 to TRBJ2-2, with D hard to call. DNA of the CDR3: TGCGCCAGCAGCTTGGTCCTGAACACCGGGGAGCTGTTTTTT. Residues: CASSLVLNTGELFF. Variable domain in full (rest from reference TRBV5-1 and TRBJ2-2): KAGVTQTPRYLIKTRGQQVTLSCSPISGHRSVSWYQQTPGQGLQFLFEYFSETQRNKGNFPGRFSGRQFSNSRSEMNVSTLELGDSALYLCASSLVLNTGELFFGEGSRLTVL.